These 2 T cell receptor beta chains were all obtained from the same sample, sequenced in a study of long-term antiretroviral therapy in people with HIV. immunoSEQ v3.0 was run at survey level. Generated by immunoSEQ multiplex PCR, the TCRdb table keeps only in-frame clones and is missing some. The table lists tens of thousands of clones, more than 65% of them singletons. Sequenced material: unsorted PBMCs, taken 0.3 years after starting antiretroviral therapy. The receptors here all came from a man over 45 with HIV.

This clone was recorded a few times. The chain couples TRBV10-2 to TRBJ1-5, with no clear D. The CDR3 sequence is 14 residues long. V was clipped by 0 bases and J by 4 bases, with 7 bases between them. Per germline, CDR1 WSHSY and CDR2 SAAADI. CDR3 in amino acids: CASSESAENQPQHF. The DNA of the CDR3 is TGCGCCAGCAGTGAGTCAGCAGAGAATCAGCCCCAGCATTTT.

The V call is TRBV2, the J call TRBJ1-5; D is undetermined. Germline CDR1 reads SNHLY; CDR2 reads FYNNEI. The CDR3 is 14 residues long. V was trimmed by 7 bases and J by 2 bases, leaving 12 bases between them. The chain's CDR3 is CASTRTTRNQPQHF. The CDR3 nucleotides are TGTGCCAGCACGAGGACGACACGCAATCAGCCCCAGCATTTT.